The rows below give T cell receptor beta chains drawn from one sample of a study of cytomegalovirus exposure and HLA in healthy donors. The assay was immunoSEQ multiplex PCR, and TCRdb's table has in-frame clones only and misses some. The data contain over 95,000 clones, 70% to 80% of them singletons. Specimen: PBMCs. These receptors all come from a human donor in good health. Each CDR3 is given with its conserved first and last residue. A D gene is named only where the DNA matches it firmly. The size of a clone is reported for some rows only, either as once, few or many, or as a class for expanded clones.

V gene	J gene	clone size	D gene	CDR3 DNA	CDR3 protein
TRBV30	TRBJ2-3	.	TRBD2	TGTGCCTGCAGTAGGACTAGCGGCTTCTCAGATACGCAGTATTTT	CACSRTSGFSDTQYF
TRBV10-2	TRBJ2-3	.	.	TGCGCCAGCAGTGTGACGGGAGATACGCAGTATTTT	CASSVTGDTQYF
TRBV27	TRBJ2-7	.	TRBD1	TGTGCCAGCAGTTTTCTCCCGGGACAGCGTCGGGACGAGCAGTACTTC	CASSFLPGQRRDEQYF
TRBV30	TRBJ1-4	.	TRBD1	TGTGCCTGGTCTCGACAGGGATTTGCTGAAAAACTGTTTTTT	CAWSRQGFAEKLFF
TRBV5-4	TRBJ2-5	.	TRBD2	TGTGCCAGCAGCTCCCTAGGCGCGGGGGGTGGGGAGACCCAGTACTTC	CASSSLGAGGGETQYF
TRBV25-1	TRBJ1-2	.	.	TGTGCCAGCAGCGAGAGACAGGCGCCCTATGGCTACACCTTC	CASSERQAPYGYTF
TRBV28	TRBJ1-5	once	.	TGTGCCAGCAGTCTAACGAGGAATCAGCCCCAGCATTTT	CASSLTRNQPQHF
TRBV7-9	TRBJ1-2	.	.	TGTGCCAGCAGCTTCTCAGGGGATGACTATGGCTACACCTTC	CASSFSGDDYGYTF
TRBV5-4	TRBJ2-3	.	TRBD2	TGTGCCAGCAGCTTGGTAGCGGGAGGGCCAGGCGATACGCAGTATTTT	CASSLVAGGPGDTQYF
TRBV11-1	TRBJ1-1	.	.	TGTGCCAGCAGCTTGGGGACATCCACTGAAGCTTTCTTT	CASSLGTSTEAFF
TRBV7-8	TRBJ2-3	.	TRBD2	TGTGCCAGCAGATGGACGGCTAGCGGGGGGACAGATACGCAGTATTTT	CASRWTASGGTDTQYF
TRBV14	TRBJ2-7	.	.	TGTGCCAGCAGCCGAGGGACATGGGGATACGAGCAGTACTTC	CASSRGTWGYEQYF
TRBV7-2	TRBJ1-1	.	.	TGTGCCAGCACCCTACCGAACACTGAAGCTTTCTTT	CASTLPNTEAFF
TRBV25-1	TRBJ2-4	.	TRBD2	TGTGCCAGCAGTGAGACCACTAGCGGAGCCAAAAACATTCAGTACTTC	CASSETTSGAKNIQYF
TRBV30	TRBJ2-2	once	TRBD2	TGTGCCTGGAGTGTCCGGCTAGCGGTAATTAAGACCGGGGAGCTGTTTTTT	CAWSVRLAVIKTGELFF
TRBV12-1	TRBJ1-5	.	.	TGTGCCAGCAGCTCCGGGTTTAGACAGGTTAGCAATCAGCCCCAGCATTTT	CASSSGFRQVSNQPQHF
TRBV14	TRBJ2-1	.	TRBD1	TGTGCCAGCAGCCAAGTCAGGGGGCCGTGGAGGGACAATGAGCAGTTCTTC	CASSQVRGPWRDNEQFF
TRBV28	TRBJ2-1	.	TRBD2	TGTGCCAGCAGGTACATGGGGACTAGCGGGAAGGATGAGCAGTTCTTC	CASRYMGTSGKDEQFF
TRBV7-6	TRBJ2-2	.	TRBD2	TGTGCCACCCGGGGACTATATGCGAACACCGGGGAGCTGTTTTTT	CATRGLYANTGELFF
TRBV6-5	TRBJ1-2	few	.	TGTGCCAGCAGGCCCCAAGCGGGACACCGCCTCACCTTC	CASRPQAGHRLTF
TRBV29-1	TRBJ2-1	.	.	TGCAGCGTTGCCGGCAATGAGCAGTTCTTC	CSVAGNEQFF
TRBV6-5	TRBJ2-3	.	.	TGTGCCAGCAGTCCCGGGATGTACACAGATACGCAGTATTTT	CASSPGMYTDTQYF
TRBV18	TRBJ2-1	.	.	TGTGCCAGCTCACCCCTTTCCTACAATGAGCAGTTCTTC	CASSPLSYNEQFF
TRBV4-3	TRBJ1-1	once	.	TGCGCCAGCAGCCAAGATCTTATTGCCCAGGGGACTGAAGCTTTCTTT	CASSQDLIAQGTEAFF
TRBV2	TRBJ1-1	.	.	TGTGCCAGCAGTCGAGAGTCGAACACTGAAGCTTTCTTT	CASSRESNTEAFF
TRBV16	TRBJ1-5	few	.	TGTGCCAGCAGCCAATCCAGGGGTCTCGTGTCCCAGCATTTT	CASSQSRGLVSQHF
TRBV7-9	TRBJ1-1	.	TRBD1	TGTGCCAGCACCCGCAGGGACAGCACTGAAGCTTTCTTT	CASTRRDSTEAFF
TRBV27	TRBJ2-1	.	.	TGTGCCAGCAGTATACTCACTTACAATGAGCAGTTCTTC	CASSILTYNEQFF
TRBV6-5	TRBJ1-1	.	TRBD1	TGTGCCAGCAGTCCACAGGGGGATGTGACTTTCTTT	CASSPQGDVTFF
TRBV10-2	TRBJ2-5	.	TRBD2	TGCGCCAGCAGTGATAATAGCGGGGGACGAGAGACCCAGTACTTC	CASSDNSGGRETQYF
TRBV5-4	TRBJ1-4	medium-sized	TRBD1	TGTGCCAGCAGCCCGCTATCCGGGACAGGGGATGAAAAACTGTTTTTT	CASSPLSGTGDEKLFF
TRBV7-9	TRBJ1-5	.	TRBD1	TGTGCCAGCAGTCTCCATCCCGACAGGGGAGGGAGCAATCAGCCCCAGCATTTT	CASSLHPDRGGSNQPQHF
TRBV29-1	TRBJ2-1	.	TRBD2	TGCAGCGTTGTAGGGACTACCACCTCCAATGAGCAGTTCTTC	CSVVGTTTSNEQFF
TRBV6-6	TRBJ1-6	.	TRBD1	TGTGCCAGCAGTTACACACAGGGGGCGAGGATTTCACCCCTCCACTTT	CASSYTQGARISPLHF
TRBV5-1	TRBJ1-2	.	.	TGCGCCAGCAGCTTGGGGGCCAGATCGGGCTACACCTTC	CASSLGARSGYTF
TRBV6-5	TRBJ2-1	.	.	TGTGCCAGCAGTTACTCCAGCGGTAGATCCGCCTCAGAGCAGTTCTTC	CASSYSSGRSASEQFF
TRBV5-1	TRBJ1-1	.	.	TGCGCCAGCAGCTTGGGGTCGGTTACCTGTGAAGCTTTCTTT	CASSLGSVTCEAFF
TRBV6-1	TRBJ2-3	.	.	TGTGCCAGCAAAGGGGATGGGGACACAGATACGCAGTATTTT	CASKGDGDTDTQYF
TRBV7-9	TRBJ2-5	once	TRBD2	TGTGCCAGCAGCCCCGGACTAGCGGGAGGCGGGGAGACCCAGTACTTC	CASSPGLAGGGETQYF
TRBV27	TRBJ2-7	.	TRBD1	TGTGCCAGCAGTTTAACAGGGGGCGAGCAGTACTTC	CASSLTGGEQYF
TRBV6-1	TRBJ2-1	few	.	TGTGCCAGCGGAAACAGGGATACCTACAATGAGCAGTTCTTC	CASGNRDTYNEQFF
TRBV10-3	TRBJ1-1	.	.	TGTGCCATCAGTGTTGGGCAGAACACTGAAGCTTTCTTT	CAISVGQNTEAFF
TRBV14	TRBJ1-1	.	.	TGTGCCAGCAGCCAAGATTTGGCTGGCACTGAAGCTTTCTTT	CASSQDLAGTEAFF
TRBV7-2	TRBJ2-7	.	TRBD1	TGTGCCAGCAGCTCCGACAGGGCGCAGTACTTC	CASSSDRAQYF
TRBV7-2	TRBJ1-5	.	.	TGTGCCAGCAGTCGAGGAAGCAATCAGCCCCAGCATTTT	CASSRGSNQPQHF
TRBV28	TRBJ2-7	.	.	TGTGCCAGCACCTTAGCGGTTTACTACGAGCAGTACTTC	CASTLAVYYEQYF
TRBV5-1	TRBJ2-3	once	TRBD2	TGCGCCAGCAGCCCCGTTACTAGAGCGGGAGGGCCTGGGGGGTCAGATACGCAGTATTTT	CASSPVTRAGGPGGSDTQYF
TRBV4-1	TRBJ2-3	.	.	TGCGCCAGCAGCCAAGTTTCGGGAGTAACCACAGATACGCAGTATTTT	CASSQVSGVTTDTQYF
TRBV27	TRBJ2-5	.	TRBD2	TGTGCCAGCAGCTTTACTAGCGGGGGGGCCCGTAGGCACGAGACCCAGTACTTC	CASSFTSGGARRHETQYF
TRBV25-1	TRBJ2-1	.	.	TGTGCCAGCAGACAGGGAGGGGGGAGCCCTCGGAATGAGCAGTTCTTC	CASRQGGGSPRNEQFF
TRBV30	TRBJ2-3	.	.	TGTGCCTGGAGTGTAGGGGTTCAGACTACGCAGTATTTT	CAWSVGVQTTQYF